The 5 T cell receptor beta chains reported below all come from one sample, sequenced in a study of a mutant IDH1 vaccine in newly diagnosed glioma. Data came from immunoSEQ multiplex PCR; TCRdb stores just in-frame clones and leaves some out. The sample lists about 43,000 clones, roughly 80% occurring once. These receptors' antigens are unknown. Time point given: week 23, last vaccination. Each dose of the vaccine consisted of 300 ug of mutant IDH1 20-mer peptide, with topical imiquimod. Material: PBMCs, obtained from a glioma patient whose treatment included an IDH1 peptide vaccine. Source of these receptors: a woman aged 18-35 years with glioma. Some clones in this sample may be carry-over from other donors' samples.

V and J are TRBV5-4 and TRBJ2-6; 8 nucleotides line up with TRBD1. The CDR3 covers 17 residues. With V trimmed by 4 bases and J by 0 bases, 6 bases remained unmatched. Germline V gene lookup returns CDR1 SGHNT and CDR2 YYREEE (reference sequence). The CDR3 sequence is CASSAATGVSGANVLTF. The CDR3 nucleotides read TGTGCCAGCAGCGCCGCGACAGGGGTCTCTGGGGCCAACGTCCTGACTTTC. The full variable domain, completed using reference TRBV5-4 and TRBJ2-6, is ETGVTQSPTHLIKTRGQQVTLRCSSQSGHNTVSWYQQALGQGPQFIFQYYREEENGRGNFPPRFSGLQFPNYSSELNVNALELDDSALYLCASSAATGVSGANVLTFGAGSRLTVL.

V usage is TRBV27 and J usage is TRBJ1-4; the D gene is possibly TRBD1 (5 bases). Trimming left V 5 bases short and J 0 bases short, with 13 bases between. Germline CDR1 and CDR2: MNHEY and SMNVEV (reference sequence). This CDR3 contains 16 residues. CDR3 nucleotides: TGTGCCAGCAGTCCTTTGAGGGGCGCAACTAATGAAAAACTGTTTTTT. Its translation: CASSPLRGATNEKLFF. The full variable domain, rest sourced from reference TRBV27 and TRBJ1-4, is EAQVTQNPRYLITVTGKKLTVTCSQNMNHEYMSWYRQDPGLGLRQIYYSMNVEVTDKGDVPEGYKVSRKEKRNFPLILESPSPNQTSLYFCASSPLRGATNEKLFFGSGTQLSVL.

The chain has TRBV19 and TRBJ2-3; D is ambiguous. The germline V gene encodes CDR1 LNHDA and CDR2 SQIVND (reference sequence). V gave up 5 bases and J gave up 2 bases, with 11 bases separating them. The CDR3 totals 14 residues. In DNA, the CDR3 is TGTGCCAGTAGTGTCCGACTGAACACAGATACGCAGTATTTT. Translation gives CASSVRLNTDTQYF.

This chain joins TRBV30 and TRBJ1-2; D gene ambiguous. The germline V and J ends were trimmed by 2 bases and 4 bases, with 8 bases remaining between them. The CDR3 runs to 12 residues. CDR1 is GTSNPN, CDR2 SVGIG, per germline (reference sequence). The CDR3: CAWSSAPYGYTF. CDR3 coding DNA: TGTGCCTGGAGTTCGGCACCCTATGGCTACACCTTC.

This chain uses TRBV27 with TRBJ2-2, with D possibly TRBD1 on 6 matching bases. Between the trimmed V and J ends, which lost 4 bases and 4 bases, there was a span of 16 bases. Germline CDR1 and CDR2: MNHEY and SMNVEV (reference sequence). The CDR3 sequence is 16 residues long. Here the CDR3 reads CASSSPDRGATGELFF. DNA of the CDR3: TGTGCCAGCAGTTCCCCGGACAGAGGGGCCACCGGGGAGCTGTTTTTT.